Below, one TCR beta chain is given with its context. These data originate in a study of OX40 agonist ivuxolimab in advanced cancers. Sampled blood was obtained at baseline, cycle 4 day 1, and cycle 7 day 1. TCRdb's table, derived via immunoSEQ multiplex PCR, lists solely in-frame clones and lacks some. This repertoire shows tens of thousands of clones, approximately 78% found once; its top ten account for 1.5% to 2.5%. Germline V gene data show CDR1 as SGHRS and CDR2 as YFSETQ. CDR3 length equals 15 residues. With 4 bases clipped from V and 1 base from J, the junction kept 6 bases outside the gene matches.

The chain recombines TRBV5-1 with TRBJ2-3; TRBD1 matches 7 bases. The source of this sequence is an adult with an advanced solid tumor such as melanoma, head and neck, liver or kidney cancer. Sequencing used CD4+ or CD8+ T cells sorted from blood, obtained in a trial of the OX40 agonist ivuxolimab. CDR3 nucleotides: TGCGCCAGCAGCCCCGACAGGGCACGCACAGATACGCAGTATTTT. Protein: CASSPDRARTDTQYF. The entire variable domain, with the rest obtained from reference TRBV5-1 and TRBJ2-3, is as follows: KAGVTQTPRYLIKTRGQQVTLSCSPISGHRSVSWYQQTPGQGLQFLFEYFSETQRNKGNFPGRFSGRQFSNSRSEMNVSTLELGDSALYLCASSPDRARTDTQYFGPGTRLTVL.